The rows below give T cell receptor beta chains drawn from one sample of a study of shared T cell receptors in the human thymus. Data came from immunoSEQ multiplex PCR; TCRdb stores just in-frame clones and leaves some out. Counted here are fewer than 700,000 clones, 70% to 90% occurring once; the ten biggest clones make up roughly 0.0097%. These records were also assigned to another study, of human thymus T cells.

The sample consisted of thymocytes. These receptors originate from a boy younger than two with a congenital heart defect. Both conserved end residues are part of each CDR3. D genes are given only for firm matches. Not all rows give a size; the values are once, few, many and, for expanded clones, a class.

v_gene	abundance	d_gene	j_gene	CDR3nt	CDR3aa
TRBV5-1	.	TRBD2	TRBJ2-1	TGCGCCAGCAGCACAAGCTTGACTAGCGGGAGCGATGAGCAGTTCTTC	CASSTSLTSGSDEQFF
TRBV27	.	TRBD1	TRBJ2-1	TGTGCCAGCAGTCCCCTCCGGCGCGGACAGGGGGACAATGAGCAGTTCTTC	CASSPLRRGQGDNEQFF
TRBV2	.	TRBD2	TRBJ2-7	TGTGCCAGCAGTGAACCCTTTCGGGACTTCCTTAGCGGGAGGGCCCGAATCCTCGACGAGCAGTACTTC	CASSEPFRDFLSGRARILDEQYF
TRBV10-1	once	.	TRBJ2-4	TGCGCCAGCAGTATCCTAAGTAGGCAGTACAGAAACATTCAGTACTTC	CASSILSRQYRNIQYF
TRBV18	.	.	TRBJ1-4	TGTGCCAGCTCACCTGGTCAGGGTAACGAAAAACTGTTTTTT	CASSPGQGNEKLFF
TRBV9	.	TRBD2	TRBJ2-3	TGTGCCAGCAGCCCCCGGGACAGGCCTGGACTAGCGGGAGGAGGCTCAGATACGCAGTATTTT	CASSPRDRPGLAGGGSDTQYF
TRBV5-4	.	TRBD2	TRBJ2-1	TGTGCCAGCAGCCCATTAACCGGGACTAGCGGGAGGGAGCAGTTCTTC	CASSPLTGTSGREQFF
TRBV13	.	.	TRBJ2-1	TGTGCCAGCACCTTCAGGCTAGCCGGCAATGAGCAGTTCTTC	CASTFRLAGNEQFF
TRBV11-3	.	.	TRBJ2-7	TGTGCCAGCAGCGACACCCCGGACGAGCAGTACTTC	CASSDTPDEQYF
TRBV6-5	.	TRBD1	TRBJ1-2	TGTGCCAGCAGTTACATTGGACAGGGGGATTATGGCTACACCTTC	CASSYIGQGDYGYTF
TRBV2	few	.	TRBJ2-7	TGTGCCAGCAGTGAAAGGGGGTCGGCGAGCTACGAGCAGTACTTC	CASSERGSASYEQYF
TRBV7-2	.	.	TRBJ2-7	TGTGCCAGCAGCCCCGGGGAGTACGACTACGAGCAGTACTTC	CASSPGEYDYEQYF
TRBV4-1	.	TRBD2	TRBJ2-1	TGCGCCAGCAGACCTACTAGCGAGACCTACAATGAGCAGTTCTTC	CASRPTSETYNEQFF
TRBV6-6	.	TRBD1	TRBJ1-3	TGTGCCAGCAGTTCCAGGGACAGGGCTGGAAACACCATATATTTT	CASSSRDRAGNTIYF
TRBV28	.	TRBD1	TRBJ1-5	TGTGCCAGCATCGTTAACAGGGGCCACTGGGGCAATCAGCCCCAGCATTTT	CASIVNRGHWGNQPQHF
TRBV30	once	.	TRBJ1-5	TGTGCCTGGAGCGAAACAGGGACCCCCAGCAATCAGCCCCAGCATTTT	CAWSETGTPSNQPQHF
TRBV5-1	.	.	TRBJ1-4	TGCGCCAGCAGCGCGGGGGATGAAAAACTGTTTTTT	CASSAGDEKLFF
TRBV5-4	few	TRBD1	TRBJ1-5	TGTGCCCGAGGGGGACAGAGCAATCAGCCCCAGCATTTT	CARGGQSNQPQHF
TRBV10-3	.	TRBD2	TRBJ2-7	TGTGCCATCAGTGATACTAGCGACTCCTACGAGCAGTACTTC	CAISDTSDSYEQYF
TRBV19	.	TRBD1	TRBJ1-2	TGTGCCAGTAGTCCATGGACAGGGGAGGATGGCTACACCTTC	CASSPWTGEDGYTF
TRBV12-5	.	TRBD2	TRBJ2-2	TGTGCTAGTGCCCCCGCACTAGCGGGAGAGAAGAACACCGGGGAGCTGTTTTTT	CASAPALAGEKNTGELFF
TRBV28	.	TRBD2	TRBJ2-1	TGTGTCTGTAGCGGGATGGGGAATGAGCAGTTCTTC	CVCSGMGNEQFF
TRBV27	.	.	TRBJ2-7	TGTGCCAGCAGCAGGGACTCCTCCTACGAGCAGTACTTC	CASSRDSSYEQYF
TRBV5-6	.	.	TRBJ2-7	TGTGCCAGCAGCTTGAATGGGGCTAGCGCTTCCTACGAGCAGTACTTC	CASSLNGASASYEQYF
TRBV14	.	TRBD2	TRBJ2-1	TGTGCCAGCAGCCCATGGAGAGCGGGAGGTGAGCAGTTCTTC	CASSPWRAGGEQFF
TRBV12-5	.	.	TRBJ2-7	TGTGCTAGTGGGCCGGGGTCGGGCCCGTCCTACGAGCAGTACTTC	CASGPGSGPSYEQYF
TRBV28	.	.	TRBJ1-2	TGTGCCAGCAGTTTAGATGGACCCCCGGGGGTCTTTGGCTACACCTTC	CASSLDGPPGVFGYTF
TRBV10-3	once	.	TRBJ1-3	TGTGCCATCAGTGAGTCGGGCGGCGGGCCCTCTGGAAACACCATATATTTT	CAISESGGGPSGNTIYF
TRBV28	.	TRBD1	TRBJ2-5	TGTGCCAGCAGTTTAAGGGGGCGCGTCCAAGAGACCCAGTACTTC	CASSLRGRVQETQYF
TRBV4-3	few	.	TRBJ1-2	TGCGCCAGCAGCAGCCGGGACAACCAACAGGACTATGGCTACACCTTC	CASSSRDNQQDYGYTF
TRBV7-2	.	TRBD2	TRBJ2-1	TGTGCCAGCAGCCTCCCCCCGGGAGGGCCTTACAATGAGCAGTTCTTC	CASSLPPGGPYNEQFF
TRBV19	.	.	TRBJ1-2	TGTGCCAGTAGTCCCTCGACACGCCGAAAAGTTGGCTACACCTTC	CASSPSTRRKVGYTF
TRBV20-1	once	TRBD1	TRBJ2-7	TGCAGCGGACAGGGGGCGGGCGAGCAGTACTTC	CSGQGAGEQYF
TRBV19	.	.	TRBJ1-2	TGTGCCAGTAGGGGAGGGGATCGCTACACCTTC	CASRGGDRYTF
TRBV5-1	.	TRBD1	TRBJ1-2	TGCGCCAGCAGCTCCGGGACAGGTTTGCCCTCCTATGGCTACACCTTC	CASSSGTGLPSYGYTF
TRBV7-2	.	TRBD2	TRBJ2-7	TGTGCCAGCAGCTCGGCTAGCGGGAGGGCCAGGGAGCAGTACTTC	CASSSASGRAREQYF
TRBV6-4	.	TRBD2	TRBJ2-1	TGTGCCAGCAGTGACCGTCCGCGTCTAGCGGGAGGGTGGAATGAGCAGTTCTTC	CASSDRPRLAGGWNEQFF
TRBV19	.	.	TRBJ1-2	TGTGCCAGTACTAGGGGAAACTATGGCTACACCTTC	CASTRGNYGYTF
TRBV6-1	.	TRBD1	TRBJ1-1	TGTGCCAGCAGTGAAGCCGCGACAGGGGCGAACACTGAAGCTTTCTTT	CASSEAATGANTEAFF
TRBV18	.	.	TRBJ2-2	TGTGCCAGCTCACCGGCCGGGGGCACCGGGGAGCTGTTTTTT	CASSPAGGTGELFF
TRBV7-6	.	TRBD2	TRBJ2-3	TGTGCCAGCAGCTTAGGGGGACGATTAGCGGGAGGGAGCACAGATACGCAGTATTTT	CASSLGGRLAGGSTDTQYF
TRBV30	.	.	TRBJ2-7	TGTGCCTGGAGTAGCGGACTGTTCTCCTACGAGCAGTACTTC	CAWSSGLFSYEQYF
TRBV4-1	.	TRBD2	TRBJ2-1	TGCGCCAGCAGCCAGGCCGGGACTAGCGGGAACAATGAGCAGTTCTTC	CASSQAGTSGNNEQFF
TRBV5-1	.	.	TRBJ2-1	TGCGCCAGCAGCTTCAGGACTCTAAAGTCCTACAATGAGCAGTTCTTC	CASSFRTLKSYNEQFF
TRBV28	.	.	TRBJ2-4	TGTGCCAGCAGTTCATCCAAAGCGGAGATGATAAACATTCAGTACTTC	CASSSSKAEMINIQYF
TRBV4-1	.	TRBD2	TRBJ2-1	TGCGCCAGCAGCCAAGATTGGGCGGGAGCTGGCAATGAGCAGTTCTTC	CASSQDWAGAGNEQFF
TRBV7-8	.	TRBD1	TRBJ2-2	TGTGCCAGCAGCTCAGAGGATGTTGGACAGGGAGGAAAGGACGGGGAGCTGTTTTTT	CASSSEDVGQGGKDGELFF
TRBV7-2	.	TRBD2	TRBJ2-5	TGTGCCACCCTCCTGCCCTTAGCGGGAGGAAGGGAGACCCAGTACTTC	CATLLPLAGGRETQYF
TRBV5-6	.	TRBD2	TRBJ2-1	TGTGCCAGCAGCCCGGGACTAGCTGCTTACAATGAGCAGTTCTTC	CASSPGLAAYNEQFF